This entry features one TCR beta chain sequence. This record belongs to a study of T cell changes during pregnancy in multiple sclerosis. CDR1 is LNHDA, CDR2 SQIVND, per germline (reference sequence). This CDR3 contains 16 residues. V lost 1 base to trimming and J lost 2 bases, with 14 bases between them. Produced via immunoSEQ multiplex PCR; TCRdb's table is partial and in-frame only. The sample lists about 130,000 clones, 90% to 98% seen once, with 0.44% in the top ten. This TCR was recovered from a female donor with multiple sclerosis, enrolled in a pregnancy study. The source was peripheral blood, collected after pregnancy. V gene TRBV19 combines with J gene TRBJ2-5; tentative D call: TRBD2 (6 bases). CDR3 residues: CASSIGGGPLQETQYF. In nucleotides, the CDR3 is TGTGCCAGTAGTATAGGTGGAGGGCCCCTACAAGAGACCCAGTACTTC.